The present T cell receptor (beta chain) was sequenced within a study of beta chain features in type 1 diabetes (dated by TCRdb to 2016 to 2018). The study in broad terms: No differences in mean age, gender distribution, total cell number or subset yield were found between patients and healthy donors. Across all samples, some 100,000,000 sorted cells were examined, and cell number per subset correlated strongly with RNA yield. Whereas all 30 or so donors provided naive and central memory subsets, regulatory and stem cell-like memory subsets were isolated from just 8 patients and roughly 8 healthy donors. The study compared the TCRB repertoires of sorted circulating CD4+ T cell subsets in recently diagnosed type 1 diabetes patients with those in matched healthy donors. Paper-wide results and their limitations: Naive, central memory and regulatory TCRB repertoires appeared more similar among patients than among healthy donors. At VDJ recombination sites, type 1 diabetes patients had fewer insertions and more deleted nucleotides, which implies abnormalities in thymic rearrangement. PCR may preferentially amplify shorter templates, but because patient and control samples were amplified and corrected together, any resulting skew would affect both groups equally. In all four CD4+ subsets, TCRB CDR3 length was moderately but significantly shorter in type 1 diabetes patients. Because cDNA was sequenced instead of genomic DNA, highly expressing activated cells could be over-represented, though the groups showed no difference in activation or CD3 levels. HLA sub-analyses involved small numbers of individuals, so any influence of HLA type on TCRB rearrangement remained unresolved.

Points on this clone: Its antigen remains unidentified. There are no base qualities to consult, and no much larger clone falls within one base.

The entire isolated RNA was reverse transcribed using the High Capacity cDNA Reverse Transcription Kit, and thus expressed TCRB transcripts were sequenced. Deep immunoSEQ sequencing was performed on naive, central memory and regulatory T cell samples, with an average of about 3.6 million total reads per sample. After sorted cells were lysed in RLT buffer, RNA was extracted with DNase-treated RNeasy Micro or Mini kits, with the choice depending on cell number. Each cell subset was processed separately to prevent cross-contamination, with patient and healthy donor samples processed together. The immunoSEQ multiplex PCR was used to amplify TCRB sequences from cDNA, yielding 87-bp fragments that span the CDR3 region. Amplicons were sequenced on the Illumina HiSeq platform. The published analysis was carried out like this. PCR bias was computationally corrected using synthetic template baselines, reads within Hamming distance 2 were collapsed, and singletons that could not be merged were discarded. Reads were aligned against IMGT so that V, D and J genes, CDR3 length and insertions or deletions at six rearrangement sites could be assigned. Clonotype counts were normalized to sorted cell number within each subset before computing true diversity and Gini coefficients with the tcR R package. Repertoire sharing was quantified using the overlap coefficient calculated on TCRB nucleotide sequences. As a proxy for the pre-selection repertoire, out-of-frame TCRB sequences from naive cells were analyzed. TCRdb mirrors the immuneACCESS table, restricted to in-frame sequences. Some clones are absent from its copies; in checked studies, under half trace to an unresolved V gene, and the reason for the others is unknown. That table is the source of V, J and clone size, and D and trimming were worked out from the DNA. The sample table records 150,000 or so clones; roughly 60% of these occur just once. The ten largest clonotypes hold roughly 0.095% of the sample.

From each donor, a single peripheral blood sample of about 120 mL on average was drawn into heparinised tubes. A BD FACSAria II and a panel including CD45RO, CCR7, CD25, CD127, CD95 and CD27 were used to sort naive, central memory, regulatory and stem cell-like memory CD4+ T cells. Every sorted population had a purity above 95%. PBMCs were separated immediately by Lymphoprep density gradient centrifugation and were stained directly, without being cultured. So that batch effects would be minimized, each experiment stained and sorted samples in pairs, pairing one healthy donor with one patient. Reading from cysteine to phenylalanine, the CDR3 counts 14 amino acids. Only the CDR3 portion is preserved as DNA: 42 bases, with reading frame beginning at the first base. Trimming takes 4 bases from V and 3 bases from J, and the germline ends sit 12 bases apart. CDR1 SGDLS and CDR2 YYNGEE are derived from the germline V gene.

The sequenced sample consisted of naive CD4+ T cells from blood. In light of the paper, this sample's cell subset or site label describes: true naive CD4+ T cells. This clonotype was obtained from a man aged 30-40 years with type 1 diabetes. The receptor chain draws on TRBV9 and TRBJ2-3; the D gene remains uncertain. Read as DNA, the sequence is TGTGCCAGCAGCACGTTGAAAGGGACAGATACGCAGTATTTT. This sequence encodes CASSTLKGTDTQYF.